These T cell receptor beta chains were read from a single sample in a study of CD8 T cells in Susac syndrome. Each CDR3 protein gets one entry after TCRdb re-called the immunoSEQ multiplex PCR reads with MiXCR. The table lists fewer than 85,000 distinct CDR3 sequences, 94% of them singletons. The sequencing input was CD8+ T cells from PBMCs. These TCRs come from a human donor with Susac syndrome. The CDR3 runs from the conserved cysteine through the conserved F or W. Each record gives: J gene, clone size, CDR3 length, D gene, V gene, CDR3 DNA, CDR3 protein. D genes are given only for firm matches. Size tells how often a clone was seen (once, few, many) or the class of an expanded clone, and some rows leave it out.

j_call: TRBJ1-1
clone_size: -
cdr3_length: 17
d_call: TRBD1
v_call: TRBV20-1
cdr3_nt: TGCAGTGCTTCGCCCGGACAGGGTGTGTCGCAAAACACTGAAGCTTTCTTT
cdr3_aa: CSASPGQGVSQNTEAFF

j_call: TRBJ2-7
clone_size: -
cdr3_length: 15
d_call: TRBD1
v_call: TRBV7-8
cdr3_nt: TGTGCCAGCAGCTTTTGGACAGGGAGCTCCTACGAGCAGTACTTC
cdr3_aa: CASSFWTGSSYEQYF

j_call: TRBJ1-1
clone_size: few
cdr3_length: 13
d_call: -
v_call: TRBV7-9
cdr3_nt: TGTGCCAGCAGCTCCGGGCGGGGTACTGAAGCTTTCTTT
cdr3_aa: CASSSGRGTEAFF

j_call: TRBJ1-5
clone_size: -
cdr3_length: 13
d_call: -
v_call: TRBV5-6
cdr3_nt: TGTGCCAGCAGCCAAAGGGGGGGACAGCCCCAGCATTTT
cdr3_aa: CASSQRGGQPQHF

j_call: TRBJ2-5
clone_size: -
cdr3_length: 13
d_call: -
v_call: TRBV4-1
cdr3_nt: TGCGCCAGCAGCCAAGTAGGGGAAGAGACCCAGTACTTC
cdr3_aa: CASSQVGEETQYF

j_call: TRBJ2-1
clone_size: -
cdr3_length: 16
d_call: -
v_call: TRBV24-1
cdr3_nt: TGTGCCACCAGTGATTTAGAGGGTTTTACGGTTGGCGAGCAGTTCTTC
cdr3_aa: CATSDLEGFTVGEQFF

j_call: TRBJ1-2
clone_size: -
cdr3_length: 16
d_call: -
v_call: TRBV4-1
cdr3_nt: TGCGCCAGCAGCCAAGAGGAGGTCCAATCTAACTATGGCTACACCTTC
cdr3_aa: CASSQEEVQSNYGYTF

j_call: TRBJ2-2
clone_size: -
cdr3_length: 15
d_call: TRBD2
v_call: TRBV9
cdr3_nt: TGTGCCAGCAGCCAGCGGGGGGGCTACACCGGGGAGCTGTTTTTT
cdr3_aa: CASSQRGGYTGELFF

j_call: TRBJ2-1
clone_size: -
cdr3_length: 13
d_call: -
v_call: TRBV27
cdr3_nt: TGTGCCAGCAGTTTAAGGGTAGGCAGGGGGCAGTTCTTC
cdr3_aa: CASSLRVGRGQFF

j_call: TRBJ2-7
clone_size: -
cdr3_length: 13
d_call: -
v_call: TRBV7-9
cdr3_nt: TGTGCCAGCAGCTTAGGTCCCCGGAGGGAGCAGTACTTC
cdr3_aa: CASSLGPRREQYF

j_call: TRBJ1-3
clone_size: -
cdr3_length: 15
d_call: -
v_call: TRBV3-1
cdr3_nt: TGTGCCAGCAGCCAAGATAGGGGCACTGGAAACACCATATATTTT
cdr3_aa: CASSQDRGTGNTIYF

j_call: TRBJ1-2
clone_size: -
cdr3_length: 12
d_call: -
v_call: TRBV29-1
cdr3_nt: TGCAGCGTTGAGGCCAGACACTATGGCTACACCTTC
cdr3_aa: CSVEARHYGYTF

j_call: TRBJ1-1
clone_size: -
cdr3_length: 16
d_call: -
v_call: TRBV25-1
cdr3_nt: TGTGCCAGCAGTGATTCGTTCGATGGGCAGGGCCCTGAAGCTTTCTTT
cdr3_aa: CASSDSFDGQGPEAFF

j_call: TRBJ1-2
clone_size: -
cdr3_length: 12
d_call: -
v_call: TRBV7-9
cdr3_nt: TGTGCCAGCAGCTTAGGCAACGGAGGCTACACCTTC
cdr3_aa: CASSLGNGGYTF

j_call: TRBJ2-1
clone_size: -
cdr3_length: 14
d_call: TRBD2
v_call: TRBV2
cdr3_nt: TGTGCCAGCAGTCTTAGGACTAGCTACAATGAGCAGTTCTTC
cdr3_aa: CASSLRTSYNEQFF

j_call: TRBJ2-5
clone_size: -
cdr3_length: 14
d_call: -
v_call: TRBV21-1
cdr3_nt: TGTGCCAGCAGCAAAGATCCAGGGCGGGAGACCCAGTACTTC
cdr3_aa: CASSKDPGRETQYF

j_call: TRBJ1-5
clone_size: -
cdr3_length: 15
d_call: TRBD1
v_call: TRBV7-2
cdr3_nt: TGTGCCAGCAGCTCAACAGGACAGGTTCATCAGCCCCAGCATTTT
cdr3_aa: CASSSTGQVHQPQHF

j_call: TRBJ2-5
clone_size: -
cdr3_length: 15
d_call: TRBD1
v_call: TRBV20-1
cdr3_nt: TGCAGTGCTCGCCGGGACAGGGGGCGCGTGGAGACCCAGTACTTC
cdr3_aa: CSARRDRGRVETQYF

j_call: TRBJ2-2
clone_size: -
cdr3_length: 14
d_call: -
v_call: TRBV2
cdr3_nt: TGTGCCAGCAGTGTCTCGGTGGGAACCGGGGAGCTGTTTTTT
cdr3_aa: CASSVSVGTGELFF

j_call: TRBJ2-2
clone_size: -
cdr3_length: 17
d_call: TRBD2
v_call: TRBV7-8
cdr3_nt: TGTGCCAGCAGCTTACCCCTTGCGGGGGTGAACACCGGGGAGCTGTTTTTT
cdr3_aa: CASSLPLAGVNTGELFF

j_call: TRBJ2-7
clone_size: -
cdr3_length: 13
d_call: -
v_call: TRBV29-1
cdr3_nt: TGCAGCGTGATCCGGGGTCCCAGATACGAGCAGTACTTC
cdr3_aa: CSVIRGPRYEQYF

j_call: TRBJ2-1
clone_size: -
cdr3_length: 14
d_call: TRBD2
v_call: TRBV5-1
cdr3_nt: TGCGCCAGCAGCACTAGCGGGGGGATCGATGAGCAGTTCTTC
cdr3_aa: CASSTSGGIDEQFF

j_call: TRBJ1-3
clone_size: -
cdr3_length: 14
d_call: TRBD1
v_call: TRBV20-1
cdr3_nt: TGCAGTGCTAGGGACAGGGACATTGGAAACACCATATATTTT
cdr3_aa: CSARDRDIGNTIYF

j_call: TRBJ1-2
clone_size: -
cdr3_length: 15
d_call: -
v_call: TRBV13
cdr3_nt: TGTGCCAGCAGCTTGTGGGGGCGAGGAAACTATGGCTACACCTTC
cdr3_aa: CASSLWGRGNYGYTF

j_call: TRBJ1-2
clone_size: -
cdr3_length: 12
d_call: -
v_call: TRBV30
cdr3_nt: TGTGCCTGGAGTGGGGGACCCTATGGCTACACCTTC
cdr3_aa: CAWSGGPYGYTF

j_call: TRBJ2-6
clone_size: -
cdr3_length: 16
d_call: TRBD1
v_call: TRBV29-1
cdr3_nt: TGCAGCGCCCCGGGACAGGGGAAGAGTGGGGCCAACGTCCTGACTTTC
cdr3_aa: CSAPGQGKSGANVLTF

j_call: TRBJ2-5
clone_size: few
cdr3_length: 14
d_call: -
v_call: TRBV7-9
cdr3_nt: TGTGCCAGCAGCGGGGGGTCACCTCAAGAGACCCAGTACTTC
cdr3_aa: CASSGGSPQETQYF

j_call: TRBJ2-1
clone_size: -
cdr3_length: 15
d_call: TRBD1
v_call: TRBV7-2
cdr3_nt: TGTGCCAGCAGCTCGTCCGGGACAGGGCGGAATGAGCAGTTCTTC
cdr3_aa: CASSSSGTGRNEQFF

j_call: TRBJ2-1
clone_size: -
cdr3_length: 13
d_call: -
v_call: TRBV9
cdr3_nt: TGTGCCAGCAGCGTAGCGGGGGTCAATGAGCAGTTCTTC
cdr3_aa: CASSVAGVNEQFF

j_call: TRBJ2-1
clone_size: once
cdr3_length: 15
d_call: TRBD2
v_call: TRBV2
cdr3_nt: TGTGCCAGCAGTGCTGAGGCGGGGGGCTCGAATGAGCAGTTCTTC
cdr3_aa: CASSAEAGGSNEQFF

j_call: TRBJ1-3
clone_size: -
cdr3_length: 17
d_call: -
v_call: TRBV9
cdr3_nt: TGTGCCAGCAGCGACCACAGGGTCGAAAGCTCTGGAAACACCATATATTTT
cdr3_aa: CASSDHRVESSGNTIYF

j_call: TRBJ2-3
clone_size: -
cdr3_length: 13
d_call: -
v_call: TRBV25-1
cdr3_nt: TGTGCCAGCCCAAGACAGAGCACAGATACGCAGTATTTT
cdr3_aa: CASPRQSTDTQYF

j_call: TRBJ1-2
clone_size: -
cdr3_length: 12
d_call: -
v_call: TRBV7-9
cdr3_nt: TGTGCCAGCAGCTTAGCGGTCCCATCCTACACCTTC
cdr3_aa: CASSLAVPSYTF

j_call: TRBJ2-6
clone_size: -
cdr3_length: 15
d_call: -
v_call: TRBV9
cdr3_nt: TGTGCCAGCAGCGTAGGGGGCTCTGGGGCCAACGTCCTGACTTTC
cdr3_aa: CASSVGGSGANVLTF

j_call: TRBJ2-1
clone_size: -
cdr3_length: 14
d_call: TRBD2
v_call: TRBV20-1
cdr3_nt: TGCAGTGCCGGAGTCCTAGCGGGGGGGCGAGAGCAGTTCTTC
cdr3_aa: CSAGVLAGGREQFF

j_call: TRBJ2-7
clone_size: -
cdr3_length: 13
d_call: TRBD2
v_call: TRBV29-1
cdr3_nt: TGCAGCGTTGAAGATGCGGGGGGATACGAGCAGTACTTC
cdr3_aa: CSVEDAGGYEQYF

j_call: TRBJ2-5
clone_size: once
cdr3_length: 14
d_call: TRBD1
v_call: TRBV9
cdr3_nt: TGTGCCAGCAGCTACGGGACAGGCCAAGAGACCCAGTACTTC
cdr3_aa: CASSYGTGQETQYF

j_call: TRBJ1-3
clone_size: -
cdr3_length: 14
d_call: -
v_call: TRBV6-6
cdr3_nt: TGTGCCAGCAGTCCCACAAGCTCTGGAAACACCATATATTTT
cdr3_aa: CASSPTSSGNTIYF

j_call: TRBJ1-5
clone_size: once
cdr3_length: 13
d_call: -
v_call: TRBV5-6
cdr3_nt: TGTGCCAGCAGCTTCGGATCTGGCCAGCCCCAGCATTTT
cdr3_aa: CASSFGSGQPQHF

j_call: TRBJ1-2
clone_size: -
cdr3_length: 15
d_call: -
v_call: TRBV6-2/TRBV6-3
cdr3_nt: TGTGCCAGCAGTTACCCGGACAGTTCAAACTATGGCTACACCTTC
cdr3_aa: CASSYPDSSNYGYTF

j_call: TRBJ2-3
clone_size: -
cdr3_length: 16
d_call: TRBD1
v_call: TRBV2
cdr3_nt: TGTGCCAGCATTGGGGTGGACAGGGGGCTCCCAGATACGCAGTATTTT
cdr3_aa: CASIGVDRGLPDTQYF

j_call: TRBJ2-3
clone_size: -
cdr3_length: 15
d_call: TRBD2
v_call: TRBV14
cdr3_nt: TGTGCCAGCAGCCCGACTAGCGGGGGAGGAGATACGCAGTATTTT
cdr3_aa: CASSPTSGGGDTQYF

j_call: TRBJ1-2
clone_size: -
cdr3_length: 13
d_call: -
v_call: TRBV29-1
cdr3_nt: TGCAGCGTTGAAGAACGCGATAACTATGGCTACACCTTC
cdr3_aa: CSVEERDNYGYTF

j_call: TRBJ2-6
clone_size: -
cdr3_length: 16
d_call: -
v_call: TRBV4-3
cdr3_nt: TGCGCCAGCAGCCAAGATTCCGGGGGCCCGGCCAACGTCCTGACTTTC
cdr3_aa: CASSQDSGGPANVLTF

j_call: TRBJ2-1
clone_size: -
cdr3_length: 16
d_call: TRBD2
v_call: TRBV14
cdr3_nt: TGTGCCAGCAGCCAAGAGAGGCGGGGGGTCTACAATGAGCAGTTCTTC
cdr3_aa: CASSQERRGVYNEQFF

j_call: TRBJ2-7
clone_size: -
cdr3_length: 12
d_call: -
v_call: TRBV7-8
cdr3_nt: TGTGCCAGCAGGGCGCAGGGCTACGAGCAGTACTTC
cdr3_aa: CASRAQGYEQYF

j_call: TRBJ2-1
clone_size: -
cdr3_length: 13
d_call: TRBD2
v_call: TRBV9
cdr3_nt: TGTGCCAGCAGCGCGGGGGGGCAGGATGAGCAGTTCTTC
cdr3_aa: CASSAGGQDEQFF

j_call: TRBJ1-1
clone_size: once
cdr3_length: 15
d_call: -
v_call: TRBV20-1
cdr3_nt: TGCAGTGCTAGAGATCGGAATGGCGGCGGCACTGAAGCTTTCTTT
cdr3_aa: CSARDRNGGGTEAFF

j_call: TRBJ2-1
clone_size: -
cdr3_length: 17
d_call: TRBD2
v_call: TRBV6-4
cdr3_nt: TGTGCCAGCAGTGAAGGACTAGCGGGGGATCCTACAGGTGAGCAGTTCTTC
cdr3_aa: CASSEGLAGDPTGEQFF

j_call: TRBJ1-1
clone_size: -
cdr3_length: 14
d_call: -
v_call: TRBV11-2
cdr3_nt: TGTGCCAGCAGGACCCCCGGGGGGAACACTGAAGCTTTCTTT
cdr3_aa: CASRTPGGNTEAFF

j_call: TRBJ2-3
clone_size: -
cdr3_length: 12
d_call: -
v_call: TRBV27
cdr3_nt: TGTGCCAGCTCCAGACCGCGGGATACGCAGTATTTT
cdr3_aa: CASSRPRDTQYF

j_call: TRBJ2-3
clone_size: -
cdr3_length: 14
d_call: TRBD2
v_call: TRBV6-2/TRBV6-3
cdr3_nt: TGTGCCAGCCTAGCGGGGGGACACACAGATACGCAGTATTTT
cdr3_aa: CASLAGGHTDTQYF

j_call: TRBJ2-7
clone_size: -
cdr3_length: 11
d_call: -
v_call: TRBV28
cdr3_nt: TGTGCCAGCAGCCCAGGTTACGGGCAGTACTTC
cdr3_aa: CASSPGYGQYF

j_call: TRBJ1-6
clone_size: once
cdr3_length: 15
d_call: -
v_call: TRBV5-1
cdr3_nt: TGCGCCAGCAGCTTGGAAGCGGCCTATAATTCACCCCTCCACTTT
cdr3_aa: CASSLEAAYNSPLHF

j_call: TRBJ1-2
clone_size: -
cdr3_length: 15
d_call: -
v_call: TRBV5-4
cdr3_nt: TGTGCCAGCAGTCCAAAGGAAAGGGAAGGCTATGGCTACACCTTC
cdr3_aa: CASSPKEREGYGYTF

j_call: TRBJ1-5
clone_size: -
cdr3_length: 17
d_call: -
v_call: TRBV4-1
cdr3_nt: TGCGCCAGCAGCCAAGAGTCGACGGCAAGGACCAATCAGCCCCAGCATTTT
cdr3_aa: CASSQESTARTNQPQHF

j_call: TRBJ1-2
clone_size: -
cdr3_length: 12
d_call: -
v_call: TRBV12-3/TRBV12-4
cdr3_nt: TGTGCCAGCGGCCCGGAGAACTATGGCTACACCTTC
cdr3_aa: CASGPENYGYTF

j_call: TRBJ2-1
clone_size: -
cdr3_length: 12
d_call: -
v_call: TRBV7-8
cdr3_nt: TGTGCCGTCCGGGGACACTACAATGAGCAGTTCTTC
cdr3_aa: CAVRGHYNEQFF

j_call: TRBJ2-3
clone_size: -
cdr3_length: 16
d_call: TRBD2
v_call: TRBV27
cdr3_nt: TGTGCCAGCAGTTTAGGGACTAGCGGGGGGTCAGATACGCAGTATTTT
cdr3_aa: CASSLGTSGGSDTQYF